This paragraph covers one T cell receptor beta chain sequence. The CDR3 has 14 residues. Researchers generated cDNA in eight separate reactions per sample. From its re-call of the 5' RACE reads, TCRdb lists each CDR3 protein once, without DNA. This sample contains about 300,000 distinct CDR3 sequences. These data are taken from a study of monozygotic twins with inflammatory bowel disease. This TCR derives from a human donor with ulcerative colitis or Crohn's disease, or a healthy co-twin of an affected twin (not recorded which). Sequencing used blood. This chain links TRBV12-3 or TRBV12-4 with TRBJ2-5; TCRdb outputs TRBD1, but without DNA this stays unchecked. CDR3 region: CASSSTGIRETQYF.